One T cell receptor beta chain is described in this entry. The sample is drawn from a study of T cells expressing NK-cell markers. Germline assignment: CDR1 MDHEN and CDR2 SYDVKM. CDR3 length: 15 amino acids. TCRdb reprocessed the 5' RACE reads and stores each CDR3 protein as one record, lacking DNA. This listing includes about 170,000 distinct CDR3 sequences. The chain employs TRBV28 and TRBJ2-7; the D call of TRBD1 rests on TCRdb alone, since no DNA is present to check it. Input material: blood T cells: a sorted CD56 or NKG2C T cell subset, CD4+ or CD8+ T cells, or bulk PBMC T cells (not recorded which). The clonotype was recovered from a man aged 18-69 years in good health. The CDR3 spells CASSLTGTWAYEQYF.